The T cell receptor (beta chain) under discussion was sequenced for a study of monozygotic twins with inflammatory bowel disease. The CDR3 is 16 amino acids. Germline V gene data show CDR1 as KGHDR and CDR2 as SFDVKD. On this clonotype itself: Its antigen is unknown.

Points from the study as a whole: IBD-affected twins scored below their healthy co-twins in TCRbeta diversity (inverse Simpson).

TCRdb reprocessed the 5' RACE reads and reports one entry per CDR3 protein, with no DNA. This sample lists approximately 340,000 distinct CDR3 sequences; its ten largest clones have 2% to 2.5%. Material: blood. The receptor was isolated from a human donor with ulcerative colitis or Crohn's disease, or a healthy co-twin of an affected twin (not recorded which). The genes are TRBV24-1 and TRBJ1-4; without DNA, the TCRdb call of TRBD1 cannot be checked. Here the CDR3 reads CATSSGGVGEAEKLFF.